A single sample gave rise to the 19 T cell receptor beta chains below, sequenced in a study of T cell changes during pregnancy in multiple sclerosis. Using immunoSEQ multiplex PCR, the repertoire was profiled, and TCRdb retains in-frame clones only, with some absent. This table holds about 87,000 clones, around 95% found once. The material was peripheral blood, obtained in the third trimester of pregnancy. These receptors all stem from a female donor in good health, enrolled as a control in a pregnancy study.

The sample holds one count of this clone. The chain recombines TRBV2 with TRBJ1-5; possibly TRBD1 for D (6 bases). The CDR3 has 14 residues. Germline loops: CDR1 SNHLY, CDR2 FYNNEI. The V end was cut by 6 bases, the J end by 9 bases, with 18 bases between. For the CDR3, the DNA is TGTGCCAGCAGCGAGACAGGAGCTGAAGCGCCCCAGCATTTT. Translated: CASSETGAEAPQHF.

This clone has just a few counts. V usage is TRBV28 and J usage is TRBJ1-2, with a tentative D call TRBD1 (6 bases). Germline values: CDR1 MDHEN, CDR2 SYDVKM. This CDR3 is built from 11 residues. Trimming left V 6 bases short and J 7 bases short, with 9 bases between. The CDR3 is CASRRDTGYTF. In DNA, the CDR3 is TGTGCCAGCAGAAGGGACACTGGCTACACCTTC.

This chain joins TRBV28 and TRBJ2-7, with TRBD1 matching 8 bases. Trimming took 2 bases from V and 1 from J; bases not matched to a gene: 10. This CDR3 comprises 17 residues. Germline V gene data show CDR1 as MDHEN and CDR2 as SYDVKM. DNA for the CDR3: TGTGCCAGCAGTTTAGACAGGGGAAGATCGGGTTCCTACGAGCAGTACTTC. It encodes CASSLDRGRSGSYEQYF.

CDR3 sequence: CASSPTPGEKLFF. In DNA form, the CDR3 reads TGCGCCAGCAGCCCGACACCGGGAGAAAAACTGTTTTTT. The chain combines TRBV5-1 with TRBJ1-4; no clear D gene. Germline V gives CDR1 SGHRS, CDR2 YFSETQ. Between the trimmed V and J ends, which lost 4 bases and 8 bases, there was a span of 12 bases. This CDR3 has 13 amino acids.

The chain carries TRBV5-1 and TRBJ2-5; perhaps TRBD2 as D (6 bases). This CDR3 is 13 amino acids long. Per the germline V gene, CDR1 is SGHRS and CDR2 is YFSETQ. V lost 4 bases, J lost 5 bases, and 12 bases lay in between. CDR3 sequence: CASSGGTGETQYF. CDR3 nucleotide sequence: TGCGCCAGCAGCGGCGGGACGGGTGAGACCCAGTACTTC. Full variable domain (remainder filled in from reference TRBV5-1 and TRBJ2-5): KAGVTQTPRYLIKTRGQQVTLSCSPISGHRSVSWYQQTPGQGLQFLFEYFSETQRNKGNFPGRFSGRQFSNSRSEMNVSTLELGDSALYLCASSGGTGETQYFGPGTRLLVL.

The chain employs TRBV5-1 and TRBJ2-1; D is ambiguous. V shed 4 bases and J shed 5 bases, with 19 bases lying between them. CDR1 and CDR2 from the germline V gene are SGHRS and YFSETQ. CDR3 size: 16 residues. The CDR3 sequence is CASSPAPPTAHNEQFF. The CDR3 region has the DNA TGCGCCAGCAGCCCCGCCCCCCCTACAGCCCACAATGAGCAGTTCTTC.

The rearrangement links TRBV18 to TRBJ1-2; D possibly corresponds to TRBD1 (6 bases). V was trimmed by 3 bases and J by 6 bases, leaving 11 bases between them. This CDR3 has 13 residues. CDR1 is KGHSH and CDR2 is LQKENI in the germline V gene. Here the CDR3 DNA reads TGTGCCAGCTCACCGTTACAGGGCCATGGCTACACCTTC. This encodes CASSPLQGHGYTF.

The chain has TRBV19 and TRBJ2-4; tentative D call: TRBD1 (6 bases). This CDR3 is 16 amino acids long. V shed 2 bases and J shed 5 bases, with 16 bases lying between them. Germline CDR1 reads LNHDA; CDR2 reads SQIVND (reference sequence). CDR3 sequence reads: CASSIFTAGVENIQYF. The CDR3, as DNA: TGTGCCAGTAGTATATTTACGGCAGGGGTGGAAAACATTCAGTACTTC.

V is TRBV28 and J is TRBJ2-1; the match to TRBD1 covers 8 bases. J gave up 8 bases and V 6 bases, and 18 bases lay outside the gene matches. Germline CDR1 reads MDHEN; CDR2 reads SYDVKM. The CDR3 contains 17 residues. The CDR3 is CASSQGVNRGAVHEQFF. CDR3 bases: TGTGCCAGCAGCCAAGGTGTTAACAGGGGGGCGGTGCATGAGCAGTTCTTC.

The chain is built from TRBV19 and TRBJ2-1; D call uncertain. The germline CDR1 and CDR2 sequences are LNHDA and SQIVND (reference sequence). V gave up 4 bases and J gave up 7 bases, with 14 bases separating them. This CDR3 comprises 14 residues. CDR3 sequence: CASSNLPPVNEQFF. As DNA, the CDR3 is TGTGCCAGTAGTAACCTACCCCCTGTAAATGAGCAGTTCTTC.

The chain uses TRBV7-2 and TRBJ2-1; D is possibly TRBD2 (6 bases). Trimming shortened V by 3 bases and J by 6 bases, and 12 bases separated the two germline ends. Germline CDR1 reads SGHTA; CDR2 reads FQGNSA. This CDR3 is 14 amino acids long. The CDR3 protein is CASSFQTRGNEQFF. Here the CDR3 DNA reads TGTGCCAGCAGCTTTCAGACTAGAGGCAATGAGCAGTTCTTC.

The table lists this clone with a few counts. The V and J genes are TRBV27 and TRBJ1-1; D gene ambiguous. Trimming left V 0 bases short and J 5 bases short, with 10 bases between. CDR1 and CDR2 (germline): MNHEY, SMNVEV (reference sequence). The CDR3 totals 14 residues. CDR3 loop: CASSLSAGLTEAFF. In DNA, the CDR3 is TGTGCCAGCAGTTTATCGGCCGGACTAACTGAAGCTTTCTTT.

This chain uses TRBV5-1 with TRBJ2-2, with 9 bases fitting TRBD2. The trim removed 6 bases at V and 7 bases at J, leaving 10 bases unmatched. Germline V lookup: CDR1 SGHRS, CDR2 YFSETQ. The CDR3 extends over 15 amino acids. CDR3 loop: CASNPLAGIGGELFF. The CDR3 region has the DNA TGCGCCAGCAACCCTCTAGCGGGAATAGGCGGGGAGCTGTTTTTT.

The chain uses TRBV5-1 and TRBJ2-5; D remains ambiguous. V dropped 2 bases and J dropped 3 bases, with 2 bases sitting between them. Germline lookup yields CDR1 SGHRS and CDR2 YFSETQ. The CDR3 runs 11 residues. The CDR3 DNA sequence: TGCGCCAGCAGCTTCAAAGAGACCCAGTACTTC. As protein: CASSFKETQYF.

The CDR3 region is CASRGPTGGKGYTF. The CDR3 nucleotides are TGTGCCAGCAGGGGCCCGACAGGGGGGAAAGGCTACACCTTC. This sequence joins TRBV6-1 and TRBJ1-2, with TRBD1 matching over 9 bases. Trimming took 6 bases from V and 8 from J; bases not matched to a gene: 10. Germline CDR1 MNHNS, CDR2 SASEGT. This CDR3 spans 14 amino acids.

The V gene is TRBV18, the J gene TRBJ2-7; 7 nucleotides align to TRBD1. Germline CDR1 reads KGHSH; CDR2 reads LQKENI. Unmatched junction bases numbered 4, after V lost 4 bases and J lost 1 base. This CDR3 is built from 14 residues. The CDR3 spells CASSLGTASYEQYF. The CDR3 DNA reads TGTGCCAGCTCACTTGGGACAGCTTCCTACGAGCAGTACTTC.

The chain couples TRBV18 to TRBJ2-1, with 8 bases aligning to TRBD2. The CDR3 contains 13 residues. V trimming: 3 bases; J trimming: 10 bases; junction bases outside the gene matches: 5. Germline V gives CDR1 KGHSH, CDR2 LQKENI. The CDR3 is CASSPGASGEQFF. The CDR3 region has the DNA TGTGCCAGCTCACCTGGCGCTAGCGGGGAGCAGTTCTTC.

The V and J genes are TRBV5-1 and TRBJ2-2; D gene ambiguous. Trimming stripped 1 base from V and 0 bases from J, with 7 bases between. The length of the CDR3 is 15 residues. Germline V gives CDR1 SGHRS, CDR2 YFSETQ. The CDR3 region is CASSLPETNTGELFF. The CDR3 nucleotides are TGCGCCAGCAGCTTGCCAGAAACGAACACCGGGGAGCTGTTTTTT.

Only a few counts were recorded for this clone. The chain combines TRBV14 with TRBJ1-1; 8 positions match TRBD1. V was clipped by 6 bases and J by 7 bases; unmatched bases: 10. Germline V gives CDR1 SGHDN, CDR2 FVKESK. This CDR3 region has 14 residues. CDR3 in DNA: TGTGCCAGCAGAGCTCGGCAGGGGGCTAATGAAGCTTTCTTT. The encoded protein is CASRARQGANEAFF.